This TCR beta chain derives from a study of T cells after posttransplantation cyclophosphamide. Study results and caveats: Recipient CMV seropositivity and CMV reactivation strongly tracked TRB clonality. Later post-transplant blood repertoires were often dominated by donor CD8+ memory clones. Skin or GI-infiltrating T cells shared few TRB sequences with blood.

This clone was counted once. Its antigen is unknown. Here immunoSEQ multiplex PCR was the method, and the copy in TCRdb shows in-frame clones only, minus some. The sample consists of tens of thousands of clones, around 90% of them appearing once. V lost 5 bases to trimming and J lost 6 bases, with 17 bases between them. The CDR3 consists of 14 residues. Looked up from germline, CDR1 is SEHNR and CDR2 is FQNEAQ (reference sequence). Cells defined as naive were viable CD3+CD4+ or CD3+CD8+ and CCR7+CD45RA+CD45RO-CD95-CD27+CD28+. The related graft donor's blood sample was taken on the day of bone marrow donation.

Sequencing was carried out using naive CD4+ T cells sorted from blood. The chain links TRBV7-9 to TRBJ2-7; a possible D gene is TRBD2 (7 bases). The sequence derives from a man aged 25-45 years in good health and a related stem cell transplant donor. The CDR3: CASSRGGAGAEQYF. The CDR3 DNA reads as TGTGCCAGCAGCCGTGGGGGGGCGGGGGCCGAGCAGTACTTC.